Presented here are 2 T cell receptor beta chains from one specimen sequenced in a study of T cells expressing NK-cell markers. TCRdb processed the 5' RACE reads again and assigns one entry to each CDR3 protein, with no DNA. The listing contains a few hundred thousand distinct CDR3 sequences. What was sequenced was blood T cells: a sorted CD56 or NKG2C T cell subset, CD4+ or CD8+ T cells, or bulk PBMC T cells (not recorded which). The receptors were sampled from a man younger than 35 in good health.

V and J are TRBV6-1 and TRBJ1-5; TCRdb gives TRBD1 as the D gene, but with no DNA this cannot be confirmed. The CDR3 contains 15 residues. Germline values: CDR1 MNHNS, CDR2 SASEGT. The CDR3 spells CASSPWTGSNQPQHF.

This chain uses TRBV20-1 with TRBJ2-1. Germline loops: CDR1 DFQATT, CDR2 SNEGSKA (reference sequence). This CDR3 contains 11 residues. The CDR3 loop reads CSVYSNNEQFF.